Below, one T cell receptor beta chain is given with its context. Its antigen is not known. This sample is drawn from a study of beta chain features in type 1 diabetes. Study-wide results and caveats: Sequencing used cDNA, and cells with high TCR expression could therefore be over-represented.

Trimming stripped 4 bases from V and 6 bases from J, with 12 bases between. CDR3 length equals 13 residues. Germline loops: CDR1 MGHRA, CDR2 YSYEKL. The isolated RNA, all of it, was reverse transcribed, so expressed TCRB transcripts were what got sequenced. The table came from immunoSEQ multiplex PCR; TCRdb's copy has only in-frame clones and leaves some out. The sample contains over 700,000 clones, roughly 15% of which appear only once. The chain is built from TRBV4-1 and TRBJ1-2, with D perhaps TRBD1 (5 bases). The TCR comes from a woman aged 18-29 years in good health. Sequencing was performed on naive CD4+ T cells from blood. The CDR3: CASSLRDSDGYTF. DNA of the CDR3: TGCGCCAGCAGCCTCAGGGACTCCGATGGCTACACCTTC.